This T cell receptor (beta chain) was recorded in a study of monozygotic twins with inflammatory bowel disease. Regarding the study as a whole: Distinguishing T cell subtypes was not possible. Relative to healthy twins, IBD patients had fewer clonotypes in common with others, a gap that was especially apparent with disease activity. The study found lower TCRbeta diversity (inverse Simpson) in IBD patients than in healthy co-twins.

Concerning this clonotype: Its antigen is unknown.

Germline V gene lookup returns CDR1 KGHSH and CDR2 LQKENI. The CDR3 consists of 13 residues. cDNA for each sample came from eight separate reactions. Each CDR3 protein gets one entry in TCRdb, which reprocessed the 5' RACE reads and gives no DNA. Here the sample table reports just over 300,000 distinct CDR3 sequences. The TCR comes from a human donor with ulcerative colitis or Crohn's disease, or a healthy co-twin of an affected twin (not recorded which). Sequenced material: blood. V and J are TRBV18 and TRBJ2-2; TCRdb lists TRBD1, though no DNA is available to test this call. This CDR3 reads CASAPGAPGELFF. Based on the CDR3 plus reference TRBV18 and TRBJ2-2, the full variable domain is NAGVMQNPRHLVRRRGQEARLRCSPMKGHSHVYWYRQLPEEGLKFMVYLQKENIIDESGMPKERFSAEFPKEGPSILRIQQVVRGDSAAYFCASAPGAPGELFFGEGSRLTVL.